A single T cell receptor beta chain is shown here with its context. Its antigen is undetermined. This sample was taken from a study of cytomegalovirus exposure and HLA in healthy donors. Broader study findings: Analyzed later, most CMV-associated TCR beta chains appeared HLA-restricted. V- and J-gene trimming in TCR beta was tied to a missense DCLRE1C variant by an analysis performed later.

V was clipped by 6 bases and J by 4 bases; unmatched bases: 10. Germline assignment: CDR1 LNHDA and CDR2 SQIVND (reference sequence). The CDR3 extends over 15 amino acids. Primers included in the PCR were 60 Vbeta and 13 Jbeta primers. The repertoire was sequenced with immunoSEQ multiplex PCR; TCRdb's copy has only in-frame clones and lacks some. The table records 130,000 to 150,000 clones, roughly three quarters of them present only once. The sequence was obtained from a female donor in good health and CMV-seronegative. The chain combines TRBV19 with TRBJ1-2; 8 bases line up with TRBD1. The sample consisted of PBMCs. Here the CDR3 reads CASRPTGQGGYGYTF. DNA for the CDR3: TGTGCCAGTAGACCAACCGGACAGGGCGGCTATGGCTACACCTTC.